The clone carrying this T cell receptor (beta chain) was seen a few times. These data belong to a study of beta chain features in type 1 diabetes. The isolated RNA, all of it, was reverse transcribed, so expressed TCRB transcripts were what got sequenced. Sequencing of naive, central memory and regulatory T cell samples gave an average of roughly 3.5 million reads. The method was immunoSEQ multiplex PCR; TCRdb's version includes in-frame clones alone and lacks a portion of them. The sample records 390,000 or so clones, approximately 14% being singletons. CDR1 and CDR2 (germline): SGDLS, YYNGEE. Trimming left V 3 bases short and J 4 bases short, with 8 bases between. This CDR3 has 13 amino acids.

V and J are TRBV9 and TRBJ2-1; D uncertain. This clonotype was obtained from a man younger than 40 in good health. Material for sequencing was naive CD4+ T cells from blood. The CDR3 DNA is TGTGCCAGCAGCGGTCCCCAGTACAATGAGCAGTTCTTC. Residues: CASSGPQYNEQFF.